The sequence of this T cell receptor (beta chain) was determined in a study of blood T cell repertoires in COVID-19. In the study overall: The cDNA or gDNA used as material had been derived from T cells, B-cell-depleted T cells, or PBMCs.

Produced via immunoSEQ multiplex PCR; TCRdb's table is partial and in-frame only. The table records roughly 60,000 clones, 65% to 90% of them present only once. With 7 bases clipped from V and 5 bases from J, the junction kept 13 bases outside the gene matches. Germline CDR1 and CDR2: MDHEN and SYDVKM. This CDR3 comprises 16 residues. The V gene is TRBV28, the J gene TRBJ1-5, with 8 bases fitting TRBD1. Material for sequencing was peripheral blood. The TCR was taken from a man aged 45 to 65 with COVID-19, enrolled during active disease. The CDR3 is CASTKRTGPRDQPQHF. The CDR3 DNA reads as TGTGCCAGCACAAAGAGGACAGGGCCTAGGGATCAGCCCCAGCATTTT.